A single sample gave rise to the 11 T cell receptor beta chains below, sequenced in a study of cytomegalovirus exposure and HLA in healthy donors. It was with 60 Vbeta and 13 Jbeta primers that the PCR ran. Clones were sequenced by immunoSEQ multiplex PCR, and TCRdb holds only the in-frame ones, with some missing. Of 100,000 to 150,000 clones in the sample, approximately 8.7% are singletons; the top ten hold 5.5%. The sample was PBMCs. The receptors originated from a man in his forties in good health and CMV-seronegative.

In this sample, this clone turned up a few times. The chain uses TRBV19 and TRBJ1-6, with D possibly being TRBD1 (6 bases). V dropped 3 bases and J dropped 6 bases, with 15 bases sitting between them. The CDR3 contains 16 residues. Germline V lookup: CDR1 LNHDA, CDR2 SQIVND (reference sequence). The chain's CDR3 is CASSMGQGIPNSPLHF. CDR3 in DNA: TGTGCCAGTAGTATGGGCCAGGGGATACCTAATTCACCCCTCCACTTT.

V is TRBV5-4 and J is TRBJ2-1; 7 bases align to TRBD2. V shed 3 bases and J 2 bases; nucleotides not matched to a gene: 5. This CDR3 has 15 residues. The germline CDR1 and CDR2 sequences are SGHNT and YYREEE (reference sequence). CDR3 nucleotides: TGTGCCAGCAGCTGGGAGGGTAGCCCCTACAATGAGCAGTTCTTC. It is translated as CASSWEGSPYNEQFF.

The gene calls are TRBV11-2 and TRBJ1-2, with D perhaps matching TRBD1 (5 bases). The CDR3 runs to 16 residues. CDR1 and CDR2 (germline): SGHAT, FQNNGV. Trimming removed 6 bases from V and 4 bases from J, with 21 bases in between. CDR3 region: CASSRILRDETYGYTF. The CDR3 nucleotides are TGTGCCAGCAGTCGAATATTGCGGGACGAGACCTATGGCTACACCTTC.

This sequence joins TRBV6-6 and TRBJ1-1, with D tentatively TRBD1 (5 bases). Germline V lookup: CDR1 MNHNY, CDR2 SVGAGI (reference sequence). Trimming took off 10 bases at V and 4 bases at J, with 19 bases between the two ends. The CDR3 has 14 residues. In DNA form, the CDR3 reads TGTGCCACCCGGCAGGGAGGGTTAGCCACTGAAGCTTTCTTT. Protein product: CATRQGGLATEAFF.

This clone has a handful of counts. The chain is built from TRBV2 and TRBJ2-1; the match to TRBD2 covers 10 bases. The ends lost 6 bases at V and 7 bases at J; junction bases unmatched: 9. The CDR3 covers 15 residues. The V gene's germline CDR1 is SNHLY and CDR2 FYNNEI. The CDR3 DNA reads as TGTGCCAGCAGGGCGAGTAGCGGGGGGATAAATGAGCAGTTCTTC. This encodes CASRASSGGINEQFF.

The CDR3 DNA reads as TGTGCCAGTAGTATGGGGTCTTGGGACAGGGGCCGGAACACTGAAGCTTTCTTT. As protein: CASSMGSWDRGRNTEAFF. The chain joins TRBV19 to TRBJ1-1, with 10 nucleotides matching TRBD1. The CDR3 length is 18 residues. The germline V gene has CDR1 LNHDA and CDR2 SQIVND (reference sequence). V shed 3 bases, J shed 1 base, and the junction held 11 bases outside the gene matches.

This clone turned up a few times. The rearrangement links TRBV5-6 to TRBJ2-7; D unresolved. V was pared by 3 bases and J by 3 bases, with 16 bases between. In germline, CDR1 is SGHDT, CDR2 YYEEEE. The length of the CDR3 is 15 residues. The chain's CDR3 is CASSSSPQLSYEQYF. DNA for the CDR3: TGTGCCAGCAGCTCGTCGCCACAGTTAAGCTACGAGCAGTACTTC.

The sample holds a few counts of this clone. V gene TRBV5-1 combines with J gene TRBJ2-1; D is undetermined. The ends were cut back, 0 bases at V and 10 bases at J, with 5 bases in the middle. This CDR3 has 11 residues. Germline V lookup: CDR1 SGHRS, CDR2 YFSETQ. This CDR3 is CASSLAQEQFF. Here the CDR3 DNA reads TGCGCCAGCAGCTTGGCCCAGGAGCAGTTCTTC. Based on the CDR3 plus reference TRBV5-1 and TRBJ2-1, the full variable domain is KAGVTQTPRYLIKTRGQQVTLSCSPISGHRSVSWYQQTPGQGLQFLFEYFSETQRNKGNFPGRFSGRQFSNSRSEMNVSTLELGDSALYLCASSLAQEQFFGPGTRLTVL.

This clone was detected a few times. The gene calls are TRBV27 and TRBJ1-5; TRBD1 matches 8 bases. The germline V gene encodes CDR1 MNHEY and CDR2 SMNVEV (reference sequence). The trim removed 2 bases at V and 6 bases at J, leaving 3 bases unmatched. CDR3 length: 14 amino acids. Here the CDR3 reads CASSLGQGGQPQHF. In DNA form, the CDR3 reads TGTGCCAGCAGTTTAGGACAGGGCGGTCAGCCCCAGCATTTT.

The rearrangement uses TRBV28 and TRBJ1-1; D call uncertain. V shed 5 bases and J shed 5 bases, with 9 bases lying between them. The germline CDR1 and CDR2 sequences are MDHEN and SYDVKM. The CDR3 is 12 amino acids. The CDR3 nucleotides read TGTGCCAGCAGTCCCGTAACTACTGAAGCTTTCTTT. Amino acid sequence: CASSPVTTEAFF.

CDR3 nucleotides: TGTGCCAGCGGGCAGGGATTTGATGAGCAGTTCTTC. Its translation: CASGQGFDEQFF. The chain employs TRBV11-1 and TRBJ2-1; a possible D gene is TRBD1 (5 bases). This CDR3 contains 12 residues. V gave up 8 bases and J gave up 8 bases, with 13 bases separating them. Germline loops: CDR1 SGHAT, CDR2 FQDESV (reference sequence).